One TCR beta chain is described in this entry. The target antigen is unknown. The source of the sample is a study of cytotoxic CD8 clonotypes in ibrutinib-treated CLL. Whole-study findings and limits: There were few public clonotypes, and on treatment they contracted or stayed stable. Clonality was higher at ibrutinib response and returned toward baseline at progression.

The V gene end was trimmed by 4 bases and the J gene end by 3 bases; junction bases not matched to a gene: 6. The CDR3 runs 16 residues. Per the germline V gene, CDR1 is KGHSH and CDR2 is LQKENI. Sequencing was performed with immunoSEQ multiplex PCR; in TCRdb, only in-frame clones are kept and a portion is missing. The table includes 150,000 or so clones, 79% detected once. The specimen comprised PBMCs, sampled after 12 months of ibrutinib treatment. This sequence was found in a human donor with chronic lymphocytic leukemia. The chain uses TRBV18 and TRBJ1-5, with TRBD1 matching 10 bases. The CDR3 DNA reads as TGTGCCAGCTCACGTTGGGACAGGGGTTACAATCAGCCCCAGCATTTT. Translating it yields CASSRWDRGYNQPQHF.